This entry features one TCR beta chain sequence. Its antigen is as yet unknown. Germline V gene lookup returns CDR1 GTSNPN and CDR2 SVGIG (reference sequence). The CDR3 sequence is 18 residues long. V lost 2 bases and J lost 0, with 20 bases in between. Libraries were prepared by immunoSEQ multiplex PCR; TCRdb keeps only in-frame clonotypes and omits some of them. The sample contains nearly 400,000 clones, around 91% of which appear only once. The data are from a study of Ad26.COV2.S vaccination and SARS-CoV-2 variants. Study observations and caveats: Similar non-spike TCR breadth was observed in recipients of vaccine and of placebo. Total T cell responses were possibly underestimated by TCR breadth and depth analyses.

Treatment: some 19 received Ad26.COV2.S at low or high dose, single or two shots; roughly 5 received placebo; per-sample allocation not given. On day 63 after the first injection, vaccine and placebo recipients gave samples. A Boston adult aged 18-55 years was the donor. The sample in question was peripheral blood, obtained in a trial of Ad26.COV2.S vaccine versus placebo. The receptor's source is a person aged 18 to 65 who received the Ad26.COV2.S COVID-19 vaccine or a placebo. The J gene is TRBJ2-1, the V gene TRBV30; D might be TRBD2 (7 bases). In DNA, the CDR3 is TGTGCCTGGAGTCCACCCCCGAGGGGGGGAAGCTCCTACAATGAGCAGTTCTTC. Translating it yields CAWSPPPRGGSSYNEQFF.